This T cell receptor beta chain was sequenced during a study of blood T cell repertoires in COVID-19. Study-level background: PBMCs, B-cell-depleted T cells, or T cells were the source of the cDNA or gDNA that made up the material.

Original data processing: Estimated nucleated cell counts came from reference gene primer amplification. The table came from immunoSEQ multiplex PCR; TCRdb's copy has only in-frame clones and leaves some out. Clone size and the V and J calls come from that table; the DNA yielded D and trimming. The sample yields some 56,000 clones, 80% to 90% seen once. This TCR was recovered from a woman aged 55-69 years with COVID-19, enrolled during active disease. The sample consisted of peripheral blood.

The CDR3 DNA follows: TGTGCCAGCAGTTCCCGGGACAACTCTGGGGCCAACGTCCTGACTTTC. It specifies CASSSRDNSGANVLTF. The chain joins TRBV6-6 to TRBJ2-6; TRBD1 might be the D (6 bases). CDR3 length equals 16 residues. Germline lookup yields CDR1 MNHNY and CDR2 SVGAGI (reference sequence). V lost 4 bases, J lost 0 bases, and 10 bases lay in between.